These 16 T cell receptor beta chains share one sample of origin, sequenced in a study of T cells in Graves' hyperthyroidism and ophthalmopathy. Amplified TCR beta CDR3 regions derived from RNA transcripts. The HTBI set primed first-round TCR CDR3 RT-PCR. Via MiXCR, TCRdb re-called the multiplex PCR reads, giving one row per CDR3 protein. The sample lists roughly 380,000 distinct CDR3 sequences, around 14% occurring once. Source material: blood. The source is a woman aged 55-69 years with Graves' hyperthyroidism.

In this sample, this clonotype turned up a few times. The chain combines TRBV19 with TRBJ2-3; 14 positions match TRBD2. The V gene's germline CDR1 is LNHDA and CDR2 SQIVND (reference sequence). V lost 4 bases to trimming and J lost 4 bases; unmatched junction nucleotides: 7. The CDR3 has 17 residues. The CDR3 DNA follows: TGTGCCAGTAGTACGGGACTAGCGGGAGTGAGGGCAGATACGCAGTATTTT. Its protein is CASSTGLAGVRADTQYF.

Ten or more counts support this clonotype. This rearrangement joins TRBV11-2 to TRBJ1-1, with no clear D. CDR1 is SGHAT, CDR2 FQNNGV, per germline. The V gene lost 4 bases and the J gene lost 4 bases, with 10 bases spanning the gap. The CDR3 has 13 amino acids. Written as DNA, the CDR3 is TGTGCCAGCAGCTCAGGCTGGGCCACTGAAGCTTTCTTT. This gives the protein CASSSGWATEAFF. Full variable domain (outside the CDR3, taken from reference TRBV11-2 and TRBJ1-1): EAGVAQSPRYKIIEKRQSVAFWCNPISGHATLYWYQQILGQGPKLLIQFQNNGVVDDSQLPKDRFSAERLKGVDSTLKIQPAKLEDSAVYLCASSSGWATEAFFGQGTRLTVV.

This clonotype was seen repeatedly, ten times or more. The rearrangement joins TRBV7-8 to TRBJ2-1; 9 bases map to TRBD1. The CDR3 covers 13 residues. Germline values: CDR1 SGHVS, CDR2 FQNEAQ. With V trimmed by 6 bases and J by 9 bases, 6 bases remained unmatched. The CDR3 here is CASRRTGAFEQFF. In nucleotides, the CDR3 is TGTGCCAGCAGGCGGACAGGGGCTTTTGAGCAGTTCTTC.

This clonotype appeared a few times. This may arise from a read error, as a much more abundant clone is one base away. The J gene is TRBJ1-2, the V gene TRBV11-2; no firm D call. The CDR3 is 12 residues long. From germline, CDR1 is SGHAT and CDR2 FQNNGV. The CDR3 loop reads CASSLTSSTLAF. CDR3 DNA: TGTGCCAGCAGCTTAACGTCCTCGACCTTGGCCTTC.

This clonotype was recorded at least ten times. This rearrangement joins TRBV4-1 to TRBJ2-7; TRBD2 aligns across 8 bases. This CDR3 is 15 amino acids long. V lost 1 base to trimming and J lost 7 bases; unmatched junction nucleotides: 9. In germline, CDR1 is MGHRA, CDR2 YSYEKL. CDR3 sequence (DNA): TGCGCCAGCAGCCAAGGGATAGCGGGACCGTTTGAGCAGTACTTC. Residues: CASSQGIAGPFEQYF.

This clonotype came up a few times. The J gene is TRBJ1-6, the V gene TRBV19; no reliable D call. There are 14 residues in the CDR3. V shed 4 bases and J shed 10 bases, with 14 bases lying between them. From germline, CDR1 is LNHDA and CDR2 SQIVND (reference sequence). The CDR3 DNA reads TGTGCCAGTAGTAGTGATGCCTTGGGATCACCCCTCCACTTT. Amino acids: CASSSDALGSPLHF.

The table lists this clonotype with many counts. The gene calls are TRBV20-1 and TRBJ2-3; TRBD2 matches 7 bases. Germline V gene sequence: CDR1 DFQATT, CDR2 SNEGSKA (reference sequence). V gave up 5 bases and J gave up 8 bases; unmatched junction bases: 19. The CDR3 consists of 16 residues. The CDR3 sequence: CSAPAGVGGMGGTQYF. In DNA form, the CDR3 reads TGCAGTGCTCCCGCCGGGGTCGGGGGGATGGGAGGTACGCAGTATTTT.

This clonotype has a handful of counts. At one end, the junction sequence differs from germline, possibly due to a read error. J is TRBJ2-3 and V is TRBV7-7; 10 bases line up with TRBD2. Looked up from germline, CDR1 is SSHAT and CDR2 is FNYEAQ (reference sequence). CDR3 length equals 21 residues. The CDR3 protein is CASSPARSPSGSLIGPRTQYF. As DNA, the CDR3 is TGTGCTAGCAGCCCCGCCCGGAGTCCTAGCGGGAGCCTAATAGGCCCCCGTACGCAGTATTTT.

This clonotype was seen ten or more times. V and J are TRBV29-1 and TRBJ2-7; a possible D gene is TRBD1 (5 bases). The germline CDR1 and CDR2 sequences are SQVTM and ANQGSEA. The CDR3 contains 15 residues. V gave up 5 bases and J gave up 3 bases, with 20 bases separating them. This CDR3 reads CSVFLREGVSYEQYF. The CDR3 coding sequence is TGCAGCGTTTTCCTCAGGGAAGGGGTCAGCTACGAGCAGTACTTC.

The J gene is TRBJ2-2, the V gene TRBV29-1; D unclear. Germline lookup yields CDR1 SQVTM and CDR2 ANQGSEA. The CDR3 is made up of 10 amino acids. Trimming took 7 bases from V and 5 from J, leaving 5 bases between them. CDR3 in DNA: TGCAGCGCACTAACCGGGGAGCTGTTTTTT. Translation: CSALTGELFF.

For this clonotype: A much bigger clone sits one base away, suggesting this may be a read error. The DNA for the CDR3 is TGTGCCAGCAGTGACGGGAGCTCCTACGAGCAGTACTTC. Translated: CASSDGSSYEQYF. The V gene is TRBV6-1, the J gene TRBJ2-7; the D gene is possibly TRBD2 (6 bases). V shed 3 bases and J shed 0 bases, with 6 bases lying between them. The CDR3 totals 13 residues. Per germline, CDR1 MNHNS and CDR2 SASEGT.

Details on this clonotype: A single base separates this from a much larger clone, so it may be a read error. CDR3 DNA sequence: TGTGCCAGCAGTTACGACAGGGGGGGATACGAGCAGTTCTTC. This encodes CASSYDRGGYEQFF. V gene TRBV6-5 combines with J gene TRBJ2-1; 9 bases map to TRBD1. The V and J ends lost 2 bases and 10 bases, in that order; junction bases with no gene match: 6. The germline gives CDR1 MNHEY, CDR2 SVGAGI. This CDR3 region has 14 residues.

This clonotype was seen at least ten times. The rearrangement joins TRBV12-3 or TRBV12-4 to TRBJ2-7; the D gene is possibly TRBD1 (6 bases). V lost 2 bases and J 3 bases, leaving 11 bases between the germline ends. The CDR3 has 14 amino acids. The CDR3 protein is CASSLNVRGYEQYF. Written as DNA, the CDR3 is TGTGCCAGCAGTTTAAACGTCAGGGGCTACGAGCAGTACTTC.

This clonotype has a count of ten or more. The CDR3 loop is CASSPPTGVVTEAFF. CDR3 coding DNA: TGTGCCAGCAGCCCACCGACAGGGGTGGTCACTGAAGCTTTCTTT. V gene TRBV11-3 combines with J gene TRBJ1-1, with 8 bases matching TRBD1. Germline V gene data show CDR1 as SGHNT and CDR2 as YENEEA. The length of the CDR3 is 15 residues. Trimming removed 5 bases from V and 4 bases from J; junction bases left unmatched: 9.

This clonotype showed up just a few times. The chain links TRBV30 to TRBJ1-4; TRBD1 matches 7 bases. J lost 7 bases, V lost 3 bases, and 14 bases had no gene match. The CDR3 length is 16 residues. The germline CDR1 and CDR2 sequences are GTSNPN and SVGIG (reference sequence). The CDR3 reads CAWSEGAGGRGEKLFF. CDR3 DNA sequence: TGTGCCTGGAGCGAGGGGGCCGGGGGAAGGGGTGAAAAACTGTTTTTT.

This clonotype was detected ten times or more. The chain employs TRBV30 and TRBJ2-1, with 8 bases lining up with TRBD2. Losses at the gene ends were 6 bases for V and 4 bases for J; bases not matched to a gene: 8. The CDR3 runs 14 residues. In germline, CDR1 is GTSNPN, CDR2 SVGIG (reference sequence). CDR3 amino acids: CACYRGGPYNEQFF. For the CDR3, the DNA is TGTGCCTGCTATCGGGGGGGGCCATACAATGAGCAGTTCTTC.